The present entry profiles one TCR beta chain with its context. It has no known antigen specificity. It is unclear where the CDR3 begins or ends on the DNA, so no DNA is shown, and the CDR3 is as TCRdb lists it. Spanning cysteine to phenylalanine, the CDR3 consists of 18 amino acids. This record belongs to a study of cytomegalovirus exposure and HLA in healthy donors (dated by TCRdb to 2016 to 2017). For the study in its entirety: In an earlier analysis of approximately 500 of the donors, under 300 Gb of sequence data and just under 120 million unique TCR beta sequences from about 179 million T cells were reported. An early release that covered about 600 HLA-typed donors contained around 300 gigabases of sequencing data and about 84 million unique TCR sequences. Of the 398 genotyped donors, around 81% fell in the genetic ancestry cluster associated with self-reported Caucasian donors. The aim of the study was to test whether cataloging public T cell receptors could identify signatures of past pathogen exposure. The study profiled the T cell repertoires of under 700 subjects by immunosequencing and related them to cytomegalovirus serostatus. In addition to the first cohort of about 650 subjects, a separate validation cohort of some 120 different subjects was used. High-throughput TCR immunosequencing, statistical association of individual TCRs with disease status, and machine learning were combined to predict cytomegalovirus infection status. A later analysis re-analyzed previously published TCR beta repertoires from 666 donors and added high-resolution HLA genotyping to study TCR occurrence patterns. Rather than using new phenotypic data, the later analysis identified candidate immune exposures from TCR beta sequences and from how often those sequences occurred across donors. An earlier analysis of about 600 of the donors used high-throughput TCR beta sequencing to judge whether each TCR beta V gene segment behaved as functional or pseudogenic. Alongside the repertoire data, information on donor age, sex, ethnicity and CMV serostatus was compiled. A later genetic analysis used genome-wide SNP genotypes for about 60% of the 666 donors, treating that subset as a discovery cohort. All discovery cohort repertoires had been generated using a single sequencing platform. Both class I and class II loci were covered by HLA typing, at four-digit resolution. Typing coverage differed by locus: A, B, C, DRB1 and DQB1 were typed in roughly 620-630 donors, DQA1 in approximately 520, DPA1 in roughly 590, and DPB1 in just under 490. Because of strong linkage in the cohort, roughly five DR-DQ haplotypes were treated as single units for association and clustering. Among some 400 genotyped donors of the cohort, an average of approximately 200,000 unique TCR beta nucleotide sequences was sequenced per donor, of which roughly 18% were non-productive. What the study reported, not specific to this receptor: Three of the identified cytomegalovirus-associated TCR beta chains were confirmed in vitro to be specific for cytomegalovirus antigens. The earlier analysis of approximately 540 of the donors excluded over 15 rarely observed V segments, including chromosome 9 orphons, because counts were too low. A later analysis associated about 17,000 TCR beta sequences with specific HLA alleles at a false discovery rate of 0.05. Some IMGT-functional V segments, including TRBV6-2 and TRBV6-3, could not be told apart with the 87-base-pair reads, so those segments were excluded. A later analysis found that most CMV-associated TCR beta chains appeared HLA-restricted, with HLA associations seemingly driven largely by CMV exposure. Linkage disequilibrium might explain the correlated functional status among segregating V segments, but an unknown experimental factor could not be ruled out. In a later analysis, several top co-occurrence clusters were reported to appear linked to parvovirus B19, influenza, CMV and Epstein-Barr virus. It was suggested by the authors that the approach could potentially be generalized to other disease states and immunological phenotypes. The sequencing pipeline was judged likely to have produced a cluster of highly shared sequence variants as a technical artifact. A later analysis found that TCR association rates varied across HLA loci, with DRB1 alleles showing the most associated TCRs and HLA-C alleles the fewest. In a later genetic analysis, fewer N-insertions in productive TCRs were reported among donors in an Asian-associated ancestry cluster than the approximately 710-donor mean. A later genetic analysis associated a missense DCLRE1C variant with V-gene and J-gene trimming of TCR beta chains, and an independent cohort replicated the association. In this cohort, only TCR beta chains were sequenced, and detectable features were limited by the absence of alpha or paired-chain data. Cytomegalovirus status was reported to be diagnosed by the classifier with high specificity and sensitivity in both the original and validation cohorts. Immune exposure information for the cohort was limited to CMV serostatus. A later analysis found that HLA-associated TCR beta chains were more clonally expanded and had lower generation probabilities than equally common non-associated chains. The presence/absence analyses assumed that sequencing depth was roughly uniform across donors, and that assumption may not be true. Assigning TCR associations to individual alleles was difficult when HLA alleles, especially DR and DQ, strongly co-occurred. Because HLA typing was unavailable for some donors at each locus, only the typed subset was used in association tests. The study gave a list of about 150 TCR beta chains associated with cytomegalovirus. Across donors, most TCR sequences were observed very rarely, whereas some public TCRs were present in many individuals. A further reported finding was that TCR beta sequences accurately predicted the HLA-A and HLA-B alleles for most subjects in the first cohort. Broadly in line with IMGT annotations, most TCR beta V segments showed up in productive rearrangements about 87% or about 30% of the time in an earlier analysis of 587 of the donors.

Preparation of the library involved the immunoSEQ multiplex PCR assay. For the multiplex PCR, a mixture combining 60 forward primers for TCR Vbeta segments and 13 reverse primers for TCR Jbeta segments was used. The CDR3 region of rearranged TCR beta genes was amplified from genomic DNA with a multiplex PCR assay. On the Illumina HiSeq System, the amplified TCR beta libraries were sequenced as 87-base-pair reads. As for the authors' bioinformatics: A later analysis counted some 74 million unique TCR beta chains across the 666 repertoires, and around 9.9 million of these chains were shared by at least two donors. Raw reads were error-corrected and collapsed into unique sequences by a nearest-neighbor algorithm in which closely related sequences were merged to remove PCR and sequencing errors. Alignment of CDR3 sequences to IMGT reference sequences was used to assign V, D and J gene segments. For a sequence to be retained, at least a six-nucleotide match to both a V gene segment and a J gene segment was required. Rearrangements were called productive when the CDR3 lacked stop codons and stayed in frame with V and J; all others were non-productive. Following IMGT convention, CDR3 was defined as the stretch from the second conserved V-encoded cysteine to the conserved J-encoded phenylalanine. Sequences without an unambiguous match to a single V gene segment were excluded from the earlier analysis of about 600 of the donors. An earlier analysis of just under 600 of the donors called V segments functional above 56.7% productive rearrangements and segregating when the between-donor standard deviation exceeded 5%. A statistical classification framework was built to diagnose cytomegalovirus status from the catalog of TCR beta chain sequences. V and J gene assignment, in a later analysis, came from comparing TCR nucleotide sequences with IMGT/GENE-DB human TR gene sequences. In a later analysis, CDR3 sequences and most-parsimonious VDJ recombination scenarios were assigned using the TCRdist pipeline. In a later analysis, every TCR beta chain was defined by the combination of its CDR3 amino acid sequence and its V-gene family, and reads without a unique V-gene family were dropped. As a way to deal with suspected cross-contamination and a sequencing artifact, a later analysis dropped 640 or so nucleotide sequences that were highly shared and had low generation probability. In a later analysis, a clonal expansion index for each public chain was calculated from normalized within-repertoire ranks of inferred template counts. In a later analysis, generation probabilities were computed with a VDJ recombination model fitted to out-of-frame rearrangements, and the resulting probabilities were checked against IGoR. Hypergeometric tests were used in a later analysis to score TCR-TCR, TCR-HLA and TCR-CMV co-occurrence, with a repertoire-size bias correction applied to the TCR pairs. False discovery rates were estimated in a later analysis by permuting HLA or CMV assignments 20 times. In a later analysis, co-occurring TCRs were grouped with DBSCAN, and TCRdist sequence similarity was added when clustering was performed within HLA-allele-positive subsets. Co-occurrence clustering excluded repertoires with fewer than 30,000 or more than 120,000 public chains, plus five with anomalous nucleotide sharing. The source is immuneACCESS, and TCRdb retained only in-frame sequences with V and J called. Part of the clones is not carried over; for the studies checked, unresolved V genes explain less than half of this, and the remainder is unexplained. V and J calls and clone size are as listed in that table; D and trimming were resolved from the DNA. Present in this sample are 160,000 or so clones, less than 90% of which were seen just once. The biggest ten clones account for roughly 4.5% of the sample.

In total, approximately 610 healthy bone marrow donors made up the cohort. All cohort members were sampled while nominally healthy, although unrecorded immune exposures were likely present. The donor was CMV seropositive and was included in the group of 270 or so seropositive cohort members. Every donor gave a peripheral blood sample, and the peripheral blood mononuclear cells from that sample were used for TCR beta sequencing. The Qiagen DNeasy Blood Extraction Kit was used to extract genomic DNA from the blood cell samples. The TCR comes from a man aged 45-65 years in good health and CMV-seropositive. This receptor chain uses TRBV21-1 and TRBJ2-1; the table gives TRBD1 as D, unverified against the DNA. TRBV21-1 is a listed pseudogene. The material sequenced was PBMCs. The CDR3 reads CASSKVGTGTGERNEQFF.